The following is a TCR beta chain sequence with its context. The target antigen is unknown. The V and J ends lost 3 bases and 2 bases respectively, with 12 bases between them. The CDR3 loop spans 15 amino acids. Germline V lookup: CDR1 KGHSH, CDR2 LQKENI. This entry comes from a study of T cells in tuberculosis. About the study: T cells were selected with CD1B tetramers loaded with glucose monomycolate. PBMC were archived before or within 7 days of starting treatment. Broader study findings: A GMM-specific repertoire classifier reached roughly 86% accuracy, AUROC approximately 0.9.

The assay was immunoSEQ multiplex PCR, and TCRdb's table has in-frame clones only and misses some. The sample yields tens of thousands of clones, approximately 90% seen once. Time point given: new active TB diagnosis, blood taken before or within 7 days of starting treatment. The material sequenced was PBMCs, taken at tuberculosis diagnosis. This receptor was identified in an adult with tuberculosis. The chain carries TRBV18 and TRBJ2-3; D is ambiguous. The CDR3 DNA is TGTGCCAGCTCACCTAGCCAGCCCCACACAGATACGCAGTATTTT. This codes for CASSPSQPHTDTQYF.